A single sample gave rise to the 11 T cell receptor beta chains below, sequenced in a study of T cell repertoires in cytomegalovirus infection. TCRdb used MiXCR to reprocess the reads, holding one entry per CDR3 protein. The sample holds 200,000 to 300,000 distinct CDR3 sequences, around 15% seen once. The sequencing sample was made of PBMCs. The receptors stem from a human donor in good health (CMV status not recorded). Some clones in this sample may be carry-over from other donors' samples.

At least ten counts were recorded for this clonotype. The V call is TRBV2, the J call TRBJ1-2; TRBD1 matches at 10 bases. With 7 bases clipped from V and 8 bases from J, the junction kept 13 bases outside the gene matches. The CDR3 covers 15 residues. Germline values: CDR1 SNHLY, CDR2 FYNNEI. CDR3 in DNA: TGTGCCAGCACCCCTCTCGGACAGGGGGTGAAAGGCTACACCTTC. Translation: CASTPLGQGVKGYTF.

This clonotype has at least ten counts. The chain recombines TRBV7-2 with TRBJ1-5, with D unresolved. CDR3 length: 14 amino acids. Germline V gives CDR1 SGHTA, CDR2 FQGNSA. V was trimmed by 0 bases and J by 4 bases, leaving 7 bases between them. The CDR3 region is CASSLADWNQPQHF. CDR3 nucleotides: TGTGCCAGCAGCTTAGCGGACTGGAATCAGCCCCAGCATTTT.

This clonotype was detected ten times or more. The rearrangement links TRBV5-1 to TRBJ2-7, with a tentative D call TRBD2 (6 bases). The CDR3 has 14 residues. The V end lost 6 bases, the J end lost 2 bases, and 15 bases lay between the germline ends. Per the germline V gene, CDR1 is SGHRS and CDR2 is YFSETQ. The CDR3 sequence is CASKVGSGTYEQYF. The CDR3 nucleotides are TGCGCCAGCAAAGTCGGTAGCGGCACCTACGAGCAGTACTTC.

The chain recombines TRBV7-9 with TRBJ1-2; D unresolved. Germline values: CDR1 SEHNR, CDR2 FQNEAQ (reference sequence). CDR3 length: 13 amino acids. Trimming took 8 bases from V and 0 from J, leaving 10 bases between them. CDR3 sequence: CASGRAPNYGYTF. In DNA form, the CDR3 reads TGTGCCAGCGGGCGAGCACCTAACTATGGCTACACCTTC.

This chain uses TRBV29-1 with TRBJ1-2; D might be TRBD1 (5 bases). With 2 bases removed from V and 8 bases from J, the gap between germline ends came to 12 bases. Germline V lookup: CDR1 SQVTM, CDR2 ANQGSEA. The CDR3 extends over 12 amino acids. CDR3 sequence reads: CSVEQGSMGYTF. The DNA for the CDR3 is TGCAGCGTTGAACAGGGCAGTATGGGCTACACCTTC. Variable domain in full (rest from reference TRBV29-1 and TRBJ1-2): SAVISQKPSRDICQRGTSLTIQCQVDSQVTMMFWYRQQPGQSLTLIATANQGSEATYESGFVIDKFPISRPNLTFSTLTVSNMSPEDSSIYLCSVEQGSMGYTFGSGTRLTVV.

The chain has TRBV20-1 and TRBJ1-1; a possible D gene is TRBD1 (5 bases). Germline V lookup: CDR1 DFQATT, CDR2 SNEGSKA (reference sequence). There are 12 residues in the CDR3. Trimming took 5 bases from V and 4 from J, leaving 11 bases between them. CDR3 residues: CSAPAQGTEAFF. CDR3 sequence (DNA): TGCAGTGCTCCAGCTCAGGGCACTGAAGCTTTCTTT.

This clonotype was seen a few times. CDR3: CASSGGRMNTGELFF. Written as DNA, the CDR3 is TGCGCCAGCAGTGGGGGACGGATGAACACCGGGGAGCTGTTTTTT. This chain connects TRBV10-1 to TRBJ2-2, with D perhaps matching TRBD1 or TRBD2 (5 bases each). The CDR3 sequence is 15 residues long. With 4 bases removed from V and 1 base from J, the gap between germline ends came to 10 bases. Per the germline V gene, CDR1 is WNHNN and CDR2 is SYGVQD (reference sequence).

This clonotype has more than one count but fewer than ten. This chain links TRBV2 with TRBJ1-2; tentatively, D is TRBD1 (6 bases). The germline V gene has CDR1 SNHLY and CDR2 FYNNEI. V dropped 5 bases and J dropped 8 bases, with 21 bases sitting between them. The CDR3 runs to 15 residues. The CDR3 protein is CASSTQGQGGWGYTF. The DNA of the CDR3 is TGTGCCAGCAGTACCCAGGGACAAGGCGGTTGGGGCTACACCTTC.

This clonotype was recorded once. CDR3 protein: CASSPASGNPDTQYF. In DNA, the CDR3 is TGTGCCAGCTCACCAGCTAGCGGGAACCCAGATACGCAGTATTTT. The V and J genes are TRBV18 and TRBJ2-3, with 9 bases identical to TRBD2. The CDR3 extends over 15 amino acids. Germline V CDR1 and CDR2: KGHSH, LQKENI. Trimming at V came to 2 bases and at J to 4 bases, leaving 4 bases not matched to a gene.

Ten or more counts support this clonotype. The chain is built from TRBV4-2 and TRBJ2-3; D might be TRBD2 (5 bases). The germline V and J ends were trimmed by 0 bases and 2 bases, with 15 bases remaining between them. The CDR3 loop spans 17 amino acids. Germline loops: CDR1 LGHNA, CDR2 YNFKEQ. DNA for the CDR3: TGTGCCAGCAGCCAAGATCCCTCGCGGGTGATCACAGATACGCAGTATTTT. Protein sequence: CASSQDPSRVITDTQYF.

The chain has TRBV7-9 and TRBJ2-3; no definite D call. Germline loops: CDR1 SEHNR, CDR2 FQNEAQ (reference sequence). The CDR3 runs 15 residues. Trimming took off 3 bases at V and 1 base at J, with 11 bases between the two ends. Here the CDR3 reads CASSFLTTRTDTQYF. CDR3 coding DNA: TGTGCCAGCAGCTTTCTCACCACCCGCACAGATACGCAGTATTTT.